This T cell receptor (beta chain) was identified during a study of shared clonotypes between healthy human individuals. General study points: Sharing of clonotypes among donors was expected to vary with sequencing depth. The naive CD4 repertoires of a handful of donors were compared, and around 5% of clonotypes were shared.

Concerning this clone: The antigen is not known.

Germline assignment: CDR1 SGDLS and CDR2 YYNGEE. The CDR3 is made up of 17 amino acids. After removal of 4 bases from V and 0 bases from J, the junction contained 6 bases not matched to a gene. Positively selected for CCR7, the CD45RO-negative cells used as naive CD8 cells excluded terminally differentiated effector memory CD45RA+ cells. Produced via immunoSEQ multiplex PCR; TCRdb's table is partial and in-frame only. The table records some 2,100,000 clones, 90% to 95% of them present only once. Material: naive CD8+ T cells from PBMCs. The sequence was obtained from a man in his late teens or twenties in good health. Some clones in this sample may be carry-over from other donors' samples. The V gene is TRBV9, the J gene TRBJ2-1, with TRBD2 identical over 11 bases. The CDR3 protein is CASSSHSGRGSYNEQFF. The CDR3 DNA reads TGTGCCAGCAGCTCACATAGCGGGAGGGGCTCCTACAATGAGCAGTTCTTC.